This T cell receptor beta chain was obtained from a study of T cells in Graves' hyperthyroidism and ophthalmopathy. Germline V gene sequence: CDR1 SQVTM, CDR2 ANQGSEA. This CDR3 is built from 14 residues. With 5 bases clipped from V and 0 bases from J, the junction kept 1 base outside the gene matches. Ten or more counts support this clonotype. Using RNA transcripts as the source, TCR beta CDR3 regions were amplified. The primer set for the first-round RT-PCR of the TCR CDR3 was HTBI. TCRdb called the multiplex PCR reads again in MiXCR, with one record for every CDR3 protein. The table has 560,000 or so distinct CDR3 sequences, around 46% seen once.

This sequence was found in a young woman with Graves' hyperthyroidism. The genes are TRBV29-1 and TRBJ2-6; 7 nucleotides line up with TRBD1. Sequencing used peripheral blood or thyroid tissue (not recorded which). CDR3 in amino acids: CSVPGGSGANVLTF. The CDR3 DNA sequence: TGCAGCGTTCCAGGGGGCTCTGGGGCCAACGTCCTGACTTTC.